This T cell receptor (beta chain) emerged from a study of human T cells and chemical hapten exposure. Study-level findings and limits: The donor cohort had alopecia, so its immune response may not match that of healthy people.

This clonotype was observed a few times. Antigen: not known. TCRdb recomputed calls from the RACE reads with MiXCR, one row per CDR3 protein. The top ten hold approximately 1.4% of the sample, which has roughly 120,000 distinct CDR3 sequences, 9.5% to 13% seen once. As to time point: patch test 1, 2 weeks after DPC sensitization. As for treatment: therapeutic diphenylcyclopropenone sensitization with weekly scalp DPC. With V trimmed by 4 bases and J by 0 bases, 3 bases remained unmatched. The CDR3 spans 15 residues. In germline, CDR1 is MNHNY, CDR2 SVGAGI (reference sequence). The specimen comprised whole blood, sampled in connection with sensitization to the hapten diphenylcyclopropenone (DPC). The TCR sequence derives from a woman aged 45 to 65 with alopecia areata. Some clones in this sample may be carry-over from other donors' samples. J is TRBJ2-4 and V is TRBV6-6; 7 positions agree with TRBD1. DNA of the CDR3: TGTGCCAGCAGTTCCGACAGGGTAGCCAAAAACATTCAGTACTTC. It specifies CASSSDRVAKNIQYF.